This is a list of T cell receptor beta chains from one sample in a study of blood T cell repertoires in COVID-19. The table came from immunoSEQ multiplex PCR; TCRdb's copy has only in-frame clones and leaves some out. The sample has a few hundred thousand clones, around 90% seen once. Sequences were obtained from peripheral blood. The receptor set was obtained from a man between 18 and 35 years old with COVID-19, enrolled during active disease. CDR3s include the opening cysteine and the closing phenylalanine or tryptophan.

j_gene: TRBJ2-5; v_gene: TRBV19; CDR3aa: CASSRTSGQETQYF
j_gene: TRBJ2-2; v_gene: TRBV5-6; CDR3aa: CASSLLAGVTGELFF
j_gene: TRBJ2-3; v_gene: TRBV2; CDR3aa: CASSEWAVSTDTQYF
j_gene: TRBJ2-5; v_gene: TRBV19; CDR3aa: CASTRLDRGVVTQYF
j_gene: TRBJ2-2; v_gene: TRBV3-1/TRBV3-2; CDR3aa: CASSQGSLSTGELFF
j_gene: TRBJ1-6; v_gene: TRBV10-3; CDR3aa: CAISDGSSYNSPLHF
j_gene: TRBJ2-5; v_gene: TRBV6-6; CDR3aa: CASSYGGSQETQYF
j_gene: TRBJ2-1; v_gene: TRBV5-4; CDR3aa: CASSLVAGGYNEQFF
j_gene: TRBJ2-1; v_gene: TRBV5-1; CDR3aa: CASRPAGGSSQNEQFF
j_gene: TRBJ2-1; v_gene: TRBV14; CDR3aa: CASSQVSGIAGPALYNEQFF
j_gene: TRBJ2-7; v_gene: TRBV27; CDR3aa: CASSLGTGFNEQYF
j_gene: TRBJ1-1; v_gene: TRBV7-9; CDR3aa: CASRTGMDTEAFF
j_gene: TRBJ1-2; v_gene: TRBV19; CDR3aa: CASSGLTPYNYGYTF
j_gene: TRBJ1-2; v_gene: TRBV7-2; CDR3aa: CASSLDRAGSGYTF
j_gene: TRBJ2-7; v_gene: TRBV7-8; CDR3aa: CASSPVDRGSEQYF
j_gene: TRBJ2-7; v_gene: TRBV6-5; CDR3aa: CASSYSSASSYEQYF
j_gene: TRBJ2-1; v_gene: TRBV11-2; CDR3aa: CASSLTSGRIYNEQFF
j_gene: TRBJ2-3; v_gene: TRBV25-1; CDR3aa: CASSAGVRTDTQYF
j_gene: TRBJ1-1; v_gene: TRBV20-1; CDR3aa: CSASRGIATEAFF